This entry is about one T cell receptor beta chain. Its specific antigen is unknown. Nothing much larger sits one base from this clone, and base qualities are not available. CDR1 and CDR2 are read off the germline V gene (reference sequence) as LNHDA and SQIVND. V has 5 bases trimmed and J has 4 bases trimmed; junction bases matching no gene number 2. The CDR3 numbers 13 residues from cysteine through phenylalanine. Only CDR3 DNA is held: 39 bases, read in frame from base 1. The protocol used for the library was the immunoSEQ multiplex PCR assay. For most patients, genomic DNA was isolated with the Qiagen DNeasy Blood and Tissue Kit and shipped frozen to Adaptive Biotechnologies for TCR sequencing. High-throughput TCR-beta CDR3 sequencing of genomic DNA from most patients was performed by Adaptive Biotechnologies. The source study handled its data this way. TCR sequencing data were retrieved from Adaptive's ImmunoSEQ software for around 18 patients, whereas three other patients were processed with MiXCR and VDJtools. To correct CD4 versus CD8 sorting errors, any sequence found in both subsets at a frequency ratio below 5:1 was removed. Because the origin of CDR3 nucleotide sequences shared between donor and recipient could not be assigned, those sequences were removed. To be classed as alloreactive, a clone needed at least 2-fold expansion over unstimulated cells and a minimum CFSE-low frequency of 0.002% (template counts) or 0.001% (read counts). Clones were considered mappable if detected in sequenced pre-transplant spleen, lymph node, or MLR CFSE-low populations of the donor or recipient. Cumulative frequency of alloreactive clones was calculated as a percentage of all sequences weighted by copy number. Held by TCRdb, this immuneACCESS table contains in-frame sequences only and omits some clones. Under half of the omission traces to an unresolved V gene where checked; the cause of the rest is unknown. That table gives V, J and clone size, and the DNA gave D and trimming. This sample gives around 97,000 clones in total; about nine tenths of them show up just once. The ten biggest clones cover under 6.5% of the sample.

The data derive from a study of graft-versus-host responses after intestinal transplantation (dated by TCRdb to the early 2020s). Regarding the study in general: Recipients received multivisceral, liver-intestinal, or isolated intestinal transplants. A peak of at least 4% donor T cells among recipient peripheral blood mononuclear cells was the definition used for donor T cell macrochimerism. After intestinal transplantation, graft-versus-host and host-versus-graft alloreactive T cell clones were followed in the graft, circulation and bone marrow using bulk TCR-beta CDR3 sequencing. Rather than going through the commercial service, samples from a few later patients were sequenced in-house on an Illumina MiSeq and processed with MiXCR. Anti-thymocyte globulin induction was given to all recipients, followed by maintenance tacrolimus and steroids for around three years. The cohort enrolled 20 to 30 intestinal transplant recipients, one of whom was a retransplant, and 3 patients without pretransplant specimens were excluded. Alloreactive clones were identified by sequencing pre-transplant mixed lymphocyte reaction products and comparing them with unstimulated pre-transplant donor and recipient T cells. Points the paper makes about the study in general: Conclusions were limited by the relatively low number and heterogeneity of intestinal transplant patients. GvH clones turned up in recipient bone marrow, with some appearing earlier in ileal mucosa or blood, a pattern consistent with an intestinal mucosal origin. Early after transplant, declines in HvG clones were associated with peak levels of circulating GvH clones. In the allografts of patients with donor T cell macrochimerism, GvH to HvG T cell clonal ratios were high.

The sample's time point, from its label and the paper: cells obtained before transplantation from donor or recipient. CD3+CD4+ and CD3+CD8+ populations were FACS-sorted from unstimulated pre-transplant donor and recipient cells taken from spleen or lymph nodes. Recombination joined TRBV19 with TRBJ2-7; 10 central nucleotides agree with TRBD2. The TCR was taken from a human donor who received an intestinal transplant. Specimen: unstimulated CD8+ T cells sorted from spleen or lymph node cells, collected before intestinal transplant. The CDR3 here reads CASSFSGGYEQYF. The DNA is as follows: TGTGCCAGTAGTTTTAGCGGGGGGTACGAGCAGTACTTC.